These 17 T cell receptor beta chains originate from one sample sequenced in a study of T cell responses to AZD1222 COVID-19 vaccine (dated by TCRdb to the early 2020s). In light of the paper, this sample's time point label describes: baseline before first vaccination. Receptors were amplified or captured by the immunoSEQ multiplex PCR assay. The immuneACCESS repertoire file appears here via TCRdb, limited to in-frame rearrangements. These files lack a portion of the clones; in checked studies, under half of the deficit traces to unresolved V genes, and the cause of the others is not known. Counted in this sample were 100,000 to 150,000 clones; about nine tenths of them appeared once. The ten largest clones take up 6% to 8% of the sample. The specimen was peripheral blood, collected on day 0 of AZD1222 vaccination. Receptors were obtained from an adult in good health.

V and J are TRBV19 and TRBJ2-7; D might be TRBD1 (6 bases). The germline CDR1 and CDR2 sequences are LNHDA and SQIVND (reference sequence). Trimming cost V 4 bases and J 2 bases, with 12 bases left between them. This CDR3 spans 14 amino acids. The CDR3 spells CASSKGHRPYEQYF. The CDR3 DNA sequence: TGTGCCAGTAGTAAGGGACACCGTCCCTACGAGCAGTACTTC.

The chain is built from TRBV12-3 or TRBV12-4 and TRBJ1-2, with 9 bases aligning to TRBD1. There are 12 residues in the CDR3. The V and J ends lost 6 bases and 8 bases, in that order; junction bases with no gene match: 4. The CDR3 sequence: CASRQGARGYTF. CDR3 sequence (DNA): TGTGCCAGCAGACAGGGGGCGCGCGGCTACACCTTC.

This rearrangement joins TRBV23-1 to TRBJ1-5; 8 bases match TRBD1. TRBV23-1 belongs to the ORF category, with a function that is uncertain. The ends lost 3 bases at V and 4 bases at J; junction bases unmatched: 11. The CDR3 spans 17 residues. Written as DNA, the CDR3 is TGCGCCAGCAGTCACTCGGACGGGCAGGGGGCAAATCAGCCCCAGCATTTT. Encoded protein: CASSHSDGQGANQPQHF.

Written as DNA, the CDR3 is TGTGCCAGCAGAACCACAGGGGCGGACACTGAAGCTTTCTTT. Translating it yields CASRTTGADTEAFF. This chain uses TRBV6-5 with TRBJ1-1; 7 bases map to TRBD1. Germline V lookup: CDR1 MNHEY, CDR2 SVGAGI. After removal of 6 bases from V and 3 bases from J, the junction contained 7 bases not matched to a gene. CDR3 length: 14 amino acids.

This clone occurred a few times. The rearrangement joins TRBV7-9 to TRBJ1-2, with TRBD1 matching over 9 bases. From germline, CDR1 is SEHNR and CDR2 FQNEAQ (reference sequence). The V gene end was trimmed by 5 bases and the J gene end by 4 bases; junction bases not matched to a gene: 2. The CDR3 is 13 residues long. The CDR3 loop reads CASSPTGGYGYTF. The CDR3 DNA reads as TGTGCCAGCAGCCCGACAGGGGGCTATGGCTACACCTTC.

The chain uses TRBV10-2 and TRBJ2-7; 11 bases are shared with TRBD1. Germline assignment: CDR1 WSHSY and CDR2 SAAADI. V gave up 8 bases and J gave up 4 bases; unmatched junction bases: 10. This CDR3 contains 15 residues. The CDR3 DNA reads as TGCGCCAGCGGGAACGGACAGGGGGCAAGGTACGAGCAGTACTTC. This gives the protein CASGNGQGARYEQYF.

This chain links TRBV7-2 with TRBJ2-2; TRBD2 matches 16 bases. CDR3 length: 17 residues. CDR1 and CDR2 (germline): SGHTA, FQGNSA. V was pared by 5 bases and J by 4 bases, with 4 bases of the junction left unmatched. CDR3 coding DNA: TGTGCCAGCAGCGGGACTAGCGGGAGGGCCGTCACCGGGGAGCTGTTTTTT. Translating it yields CASSGTSGRAVTGELFF. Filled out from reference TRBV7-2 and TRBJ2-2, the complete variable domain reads GAGVSQSPSNKVTEKGKDVELRCDPISGHTALYWYRQSLGQGLEFLIYFQGNSAPDKSGLPSDRFSAERTGGSVSTLTIQRTQQEDSAVYLCASSGTSGRAVTGELFFGEGSRLTVL.

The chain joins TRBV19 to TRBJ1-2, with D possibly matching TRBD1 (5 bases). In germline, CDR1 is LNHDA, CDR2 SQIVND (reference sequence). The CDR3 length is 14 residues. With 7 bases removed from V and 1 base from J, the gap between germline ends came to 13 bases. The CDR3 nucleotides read TGTGCCAGTACTAAAAGGGGTCTTAACTATGGCTACACCTTC. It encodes CASTKRGLNYGYTF.

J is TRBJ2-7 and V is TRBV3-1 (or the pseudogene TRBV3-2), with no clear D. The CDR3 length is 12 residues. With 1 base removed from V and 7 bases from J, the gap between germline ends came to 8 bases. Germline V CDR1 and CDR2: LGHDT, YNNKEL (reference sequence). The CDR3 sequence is CASSQGALEQYF. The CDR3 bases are TGTGCCAGCAGCCAAGGGGCACTAGAGCAGTACTTC.

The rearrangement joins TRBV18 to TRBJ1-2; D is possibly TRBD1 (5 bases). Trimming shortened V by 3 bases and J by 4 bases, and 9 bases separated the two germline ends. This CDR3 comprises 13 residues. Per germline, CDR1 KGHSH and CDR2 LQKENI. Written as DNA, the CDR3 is TGTGCCAGCTCACCCGACAGCCTCTATGGCTACACCTTC. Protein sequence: CASSPDSLYGYTF.

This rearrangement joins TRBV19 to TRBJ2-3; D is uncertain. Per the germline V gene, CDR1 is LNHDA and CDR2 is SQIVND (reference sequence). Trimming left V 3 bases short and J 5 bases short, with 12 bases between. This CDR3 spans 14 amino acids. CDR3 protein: CASSIGPRGDTQYF. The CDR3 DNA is TGTGCCAGTAGTATTGGGCCGCGAGGAGATACGCAGTATTTT.

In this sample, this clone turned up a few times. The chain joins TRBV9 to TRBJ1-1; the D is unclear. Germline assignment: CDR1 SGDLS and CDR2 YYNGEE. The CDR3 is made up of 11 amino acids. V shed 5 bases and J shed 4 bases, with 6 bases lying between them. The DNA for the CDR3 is TGTGCCAGCAGAGCTGGCACTGAAGCTTTCTTT. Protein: CASRAGTEAFF.

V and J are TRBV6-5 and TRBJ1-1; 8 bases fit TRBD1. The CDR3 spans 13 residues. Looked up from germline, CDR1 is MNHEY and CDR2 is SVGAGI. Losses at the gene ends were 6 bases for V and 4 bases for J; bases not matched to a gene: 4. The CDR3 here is CASRPGQGTEAFF. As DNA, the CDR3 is TGTGCCAGCAGACCCGGACAGGGCACTGAAGCTTTCTTT.

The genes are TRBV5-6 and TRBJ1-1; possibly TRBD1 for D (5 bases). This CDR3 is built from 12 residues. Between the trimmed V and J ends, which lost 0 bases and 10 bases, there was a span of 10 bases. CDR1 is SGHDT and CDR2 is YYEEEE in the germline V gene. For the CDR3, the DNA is TGTGCCAGCAGCTTGGTCTGGGGGGGAGCTTTCTTT. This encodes CASSLVWGGAFF.

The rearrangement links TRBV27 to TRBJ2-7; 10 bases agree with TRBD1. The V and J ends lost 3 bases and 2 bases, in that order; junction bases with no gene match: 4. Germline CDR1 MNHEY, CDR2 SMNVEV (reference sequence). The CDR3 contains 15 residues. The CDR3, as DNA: TGTGCCAGCAGTTTCGACAGGGGGCAAACCTACGAGCAGTACTTC. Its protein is CASSFDRGQTYEQYF.

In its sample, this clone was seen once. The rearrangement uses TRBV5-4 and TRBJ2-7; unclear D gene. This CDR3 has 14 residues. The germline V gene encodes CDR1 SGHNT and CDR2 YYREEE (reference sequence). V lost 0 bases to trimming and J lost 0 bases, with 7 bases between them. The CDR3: CASSLDQSSYEQYF. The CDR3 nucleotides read TGTGCCAGCAGCTTGGACCAGAGCTCCTACGAGCAGTACTTC.

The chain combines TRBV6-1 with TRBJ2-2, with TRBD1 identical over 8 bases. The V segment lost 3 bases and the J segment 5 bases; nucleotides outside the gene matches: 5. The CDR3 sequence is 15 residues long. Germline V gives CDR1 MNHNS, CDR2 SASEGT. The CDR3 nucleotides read TGTGCCAGCAGTGATGGACAGGGCGGGACCGGGGAGCTGTTTTTT. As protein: CASSDGQGGTGELFF.